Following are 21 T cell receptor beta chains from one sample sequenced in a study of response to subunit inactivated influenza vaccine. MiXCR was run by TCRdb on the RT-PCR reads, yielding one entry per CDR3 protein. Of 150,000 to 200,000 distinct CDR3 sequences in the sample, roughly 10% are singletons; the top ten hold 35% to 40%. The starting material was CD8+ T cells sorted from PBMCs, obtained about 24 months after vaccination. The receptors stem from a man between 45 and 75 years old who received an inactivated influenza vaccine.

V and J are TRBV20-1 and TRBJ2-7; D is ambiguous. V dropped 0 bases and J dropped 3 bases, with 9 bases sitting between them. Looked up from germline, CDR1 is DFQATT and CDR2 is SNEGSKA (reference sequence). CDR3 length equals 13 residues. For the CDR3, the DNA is TGCAGTGCTAGAGATCTGGGCAGCTACGAGCAGTACTTC. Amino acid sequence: CSARDLGSYEQYF.

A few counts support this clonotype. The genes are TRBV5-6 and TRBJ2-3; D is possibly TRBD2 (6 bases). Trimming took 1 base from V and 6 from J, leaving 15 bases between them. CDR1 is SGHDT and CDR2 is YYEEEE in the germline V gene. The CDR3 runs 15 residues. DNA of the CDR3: TGTGCCAGCAGCTTGTTCCGGGAGCAGGTGGATACGCAGTATTTT. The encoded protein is CASSLFREQVDTQYF.

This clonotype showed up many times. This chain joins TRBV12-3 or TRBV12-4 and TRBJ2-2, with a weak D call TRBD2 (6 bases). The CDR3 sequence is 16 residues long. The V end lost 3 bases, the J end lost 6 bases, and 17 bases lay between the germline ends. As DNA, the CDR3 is TGTGCCAGCAGTTTGGGGAGACTAGTATTTGCCGGGGAGCTGTTTTTT. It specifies CASSLGRLVFAGELFF.

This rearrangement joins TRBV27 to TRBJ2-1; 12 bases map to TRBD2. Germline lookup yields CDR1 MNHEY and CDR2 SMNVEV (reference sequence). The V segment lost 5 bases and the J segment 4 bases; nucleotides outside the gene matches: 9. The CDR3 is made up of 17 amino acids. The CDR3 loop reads CASSNLLAGGPYNEQFF. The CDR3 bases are TGTGCCAGCAGTAACCTACTAGCGGGAGGTCCATACAATGAGCAGTTCTTC.

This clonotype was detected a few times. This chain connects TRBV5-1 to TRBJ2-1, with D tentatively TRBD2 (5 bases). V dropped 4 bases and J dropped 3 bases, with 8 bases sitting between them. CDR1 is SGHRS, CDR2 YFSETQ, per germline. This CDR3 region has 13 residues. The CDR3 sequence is CASSPLGYNEQFF. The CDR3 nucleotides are TGCGCCAGCAGCCCACTAGGCTACAATGAGCAGTTCTTC.

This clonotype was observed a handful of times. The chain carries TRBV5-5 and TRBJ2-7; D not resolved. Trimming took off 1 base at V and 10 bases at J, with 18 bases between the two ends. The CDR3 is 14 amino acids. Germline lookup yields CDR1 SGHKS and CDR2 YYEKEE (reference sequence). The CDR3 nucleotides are TGTGCCAGCAGCTTGAGCGATCTCGGAAGGGTTCAGTACTTC. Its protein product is CASSLSDLGRVQYF.

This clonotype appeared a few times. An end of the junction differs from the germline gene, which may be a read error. As DNA, the CDR3 is TGTGCCAGCAGCTCCCCGGTGGGGTTCACAAATACGCAGTATTTT. This codes for CASSSPVGFTNTQYF. The V gene is TRBV7-2, the J gene TRBJ2-3; D remains ambiguous. Germline CDR1 reads SGHTA; CDR2 reads FQGNSA. This CDR3 is built from 15 residues.

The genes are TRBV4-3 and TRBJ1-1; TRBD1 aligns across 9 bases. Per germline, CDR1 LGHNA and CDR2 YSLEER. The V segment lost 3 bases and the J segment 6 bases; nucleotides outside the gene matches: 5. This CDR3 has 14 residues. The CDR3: CASSQVGQGPEAFF. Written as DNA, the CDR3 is TGCGCCAGCAGCCAGGTAGGACAGGGGCCTGAAGCTTTCTTT.

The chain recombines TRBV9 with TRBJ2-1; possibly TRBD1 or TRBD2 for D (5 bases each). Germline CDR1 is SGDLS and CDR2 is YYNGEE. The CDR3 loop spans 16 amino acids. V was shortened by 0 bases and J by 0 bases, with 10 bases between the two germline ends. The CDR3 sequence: CASSVGGGISYNEQFF. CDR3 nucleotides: TGTGCCAGCAGCGTAGGTGGGGGAATCTCCTACAATGAGCAGTTCTTC.

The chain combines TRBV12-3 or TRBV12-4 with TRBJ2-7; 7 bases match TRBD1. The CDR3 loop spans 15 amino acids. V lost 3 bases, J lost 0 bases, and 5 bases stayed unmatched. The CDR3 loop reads CASSFGQASSYEQYF. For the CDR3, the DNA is TGTGCCAGCAGTTTTGGACAGGCAAGCTCCTACGAGCAGTACTTC.

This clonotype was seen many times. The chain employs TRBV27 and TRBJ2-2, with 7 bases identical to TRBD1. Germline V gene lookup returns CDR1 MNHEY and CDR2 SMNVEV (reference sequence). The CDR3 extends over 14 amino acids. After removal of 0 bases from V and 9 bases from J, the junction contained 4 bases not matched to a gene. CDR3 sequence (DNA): TGTGCCAGCAGTTTATCGAGACAGGGTTGGGAGCTGTTTTTT. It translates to CASSLSRQGWELFF.

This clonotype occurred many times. Written as DNA, the CDR3 is TGCAGCGTCCGTTTGAACACCGGGGAGCTGTTTTTT. It yields the protein CSVRLNTGELFF. The V and J genes are TRBV29-1 and TRBJ2-2; no reliable D call. The length of the CDR3 is 12 residues. V was pared by 6 bases and J by 1 base, with 6 bases between. Germline V gene data show CDR1 as SQVTM and CDR2 as ANQGSEA.

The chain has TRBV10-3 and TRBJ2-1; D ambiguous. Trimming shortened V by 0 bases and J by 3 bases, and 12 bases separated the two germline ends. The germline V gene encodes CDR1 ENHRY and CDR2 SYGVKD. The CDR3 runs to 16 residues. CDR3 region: CAISESGRTIYNEQFF. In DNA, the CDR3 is TGTGCCATCAGTGAGTCGGGTAGGACGATCTACAATGAGCAGTTCTTC.

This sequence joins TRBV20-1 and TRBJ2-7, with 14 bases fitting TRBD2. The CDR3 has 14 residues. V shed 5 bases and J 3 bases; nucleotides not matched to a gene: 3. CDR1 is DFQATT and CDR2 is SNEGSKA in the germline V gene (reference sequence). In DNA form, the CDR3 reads TGCAGTGCTGATGGGACTAGCGGGGGCTACGAGCAGTACTTC. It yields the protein CSADGTSGGYEQYF.

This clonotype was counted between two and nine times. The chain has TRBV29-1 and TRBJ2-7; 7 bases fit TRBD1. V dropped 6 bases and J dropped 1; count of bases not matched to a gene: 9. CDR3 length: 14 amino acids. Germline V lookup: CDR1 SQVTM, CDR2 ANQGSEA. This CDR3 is CSVTQGRGSYEQYF. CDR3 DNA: TGCAGCGTGACACAGGGGAGAGGATCCTACGAGCAGTACTTC.

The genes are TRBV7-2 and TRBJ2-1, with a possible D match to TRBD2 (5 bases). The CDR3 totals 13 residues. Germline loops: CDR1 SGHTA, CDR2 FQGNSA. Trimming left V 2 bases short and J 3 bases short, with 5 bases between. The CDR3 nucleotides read TGTGCCAGCAGCTTACGGGGCTACAATGAGCAGTTCTTC. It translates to CASSLRGYNEQFF.

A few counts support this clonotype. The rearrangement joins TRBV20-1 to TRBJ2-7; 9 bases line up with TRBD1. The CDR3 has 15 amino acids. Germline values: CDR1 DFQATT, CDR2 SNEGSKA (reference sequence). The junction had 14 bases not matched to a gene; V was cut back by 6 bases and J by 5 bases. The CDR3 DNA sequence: TGCAGTGCCGTCGATACCGGGACAGGGTTCGACGAGCAGTACTTC. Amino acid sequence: CSAVDTGTGFDEQYF.

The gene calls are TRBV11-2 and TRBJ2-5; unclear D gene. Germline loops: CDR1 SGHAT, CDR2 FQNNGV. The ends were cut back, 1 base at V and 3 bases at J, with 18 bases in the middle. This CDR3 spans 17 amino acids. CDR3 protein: CASSLGYGGNQEETQYF. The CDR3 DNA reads TGTGCCAGCAGCTTAGGTTACGGCGGAAATCAAGAAGAGACCCAGTACTTC.

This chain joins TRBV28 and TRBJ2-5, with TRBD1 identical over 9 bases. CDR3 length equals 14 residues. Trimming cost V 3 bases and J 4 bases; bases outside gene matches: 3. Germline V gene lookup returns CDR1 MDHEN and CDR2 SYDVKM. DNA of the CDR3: TGTGCCAGCAGTTTGACAGGGGGAGGAGAGACCCAGTACTTC. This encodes CASSLTGGGETQYF.

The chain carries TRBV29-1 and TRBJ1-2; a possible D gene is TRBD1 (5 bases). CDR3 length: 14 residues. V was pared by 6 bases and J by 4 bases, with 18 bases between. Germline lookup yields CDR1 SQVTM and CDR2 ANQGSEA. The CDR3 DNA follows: TGCAGCGTCGGCACGGCAGGGACTGTCTATGGCTACACCTTC. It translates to CSVGTAGTVYGYTF.

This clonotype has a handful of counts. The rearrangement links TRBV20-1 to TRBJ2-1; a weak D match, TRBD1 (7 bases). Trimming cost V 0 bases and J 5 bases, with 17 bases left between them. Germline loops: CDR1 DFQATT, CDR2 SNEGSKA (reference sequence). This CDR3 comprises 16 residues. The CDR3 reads CSARDIRQGGHNEQFF. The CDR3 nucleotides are TGCAGTGCTAGAGATATCAGGCAGGGGGGACACAATGAGCAGTTCTTC.